This T cell receptor (beta chain) was observed in a study of blood T cell repertoires in COVID-19. Across the study: PBMCs, B-cell-depleted T cells, or T cells were the source of the cDNA or gDNA that made up the material.

Some clones are missing from TCRdb's copy, which holds only in-frame ones; the method was immunoSEQ multiplex PCR. The sample lists some 190,000 clones; 84% were seen once. Germline V gene lookup returns CDR1 MNHEY and CDR2 SMNVEV (reference sequence). V was pared by 0 bases and J by 5 bases, with 16 bases of the junction left unmatched. The CDR3 length is 18 residues. Sequenced input: PBMCs or T cells enriched from blood (not recorded which). This sequence originates from a woman in her 30s who had recovered from COVID-19. The genes are TRBV27 and TRBJ2-7; 7 bases fit TRBD1. CDR3 protein: CASSLSLGTGAVIHEQYF. The CDR3 bases are TGTGCCAGCAGTTTATCCTTGGGAACAGGGGCTGTGATCCACGAGCAGTACTTC.